The rows below give T cell receptor beta chains drawn from one sample of a study of T cells in Graves' hyperthyroidism and ophthalmopathy. TCRdb itself ran the multiplex PCR reads through MiXCR, one entry per CDR3 protein. The table has around 520,000 distinct CDR3 sequences, around a quarter seen once; the top ten hold about 11%. Source material: blood. These receptors were taken from a woman aged 30 to 39 with Graves' ophthalmopathy. CDR3s include the opening cysteine and the closing phenylalanine or tryptophan. The size of a clone is reported for some rows only, either as once, few or many, or as a class for expanded clones.

size: NA
J: TRBJ2-7
V: TRBV7-8
CDR3: CASSLRRLTSYEQYF

size: many
J: TRBJ2-7
V: TRBV7-2
CDR3: CASSGQGIYEQYF

size: NA
J: TRBJ1-1
V: TRBV29-1
CDR3: CSVETGEAFF

size: NA
J: TRBJ2-7
V: TRBV10-3
CDR3: CAISQTSGGTGEQYF

size: few
J: TRBJ2-2
V: TRBV19
CDR3: CATDSGQAVNTGELFF

size: many
J: TRBJ2-5
V: TRBV20-1
CDR3: CSAYGQFQETQYF

size: NA
J: TRBJ1-2
V: TRBV6-2/TRBV6-3
CDR3: CASSYDVTIYGYTF

size: many
J: TRBJ1-5
V: TRBV12-3/TRBV12-4
CDR3: CASSLAGDNQPQHF

size: many
J: TRBJ2-5
V: TRBV6-2/TRBV6-3
CDR3: CASSYPLDPERQETQYF

size: NA
J: TRBJ2-5
V: TRBV5-1
CDR3: CASSPLTSGREETQYF

size: few
J: TRBJ1-1
V: TRBV6-1
CDR3: CASSTGTALTEAFF

size: many
J: TRBJ1-1
V: TRBV7-3
CDR3: CASSSNLDTEAFF

size: NA
J: TRBJ2-5
V: TRBV7-9
CDR3: CASSPRDRVESQYF

size: many
J: TRBJ1-1
V: TRBV5-1
CDR3: CASRTTYRGPNTEAFF

size: many
J: TRBJ2-6
V: TRBV12-3/TRBV12-4
CDR3: CASSLVDTGANVLTF

size: many
J: TRBJ1-1
V: TRBV4-1
CDR3: CASSHPFLGQNTEAFF

size: few
J: TRBJ2-7
V: TRBV12-3/TRBV12-4
CDR3: CASSWTSGRADEQYF

size: NA
J: TRBJ1-2
V: TRBV7-2
CDR3: CASSSRGMGYGYTF

size: few
J: TRBJ2-2
V: TRBV28
CDR3: CANSFRLAGGTGELFF

size: many
J: TRBJ1-3
V: TRBV6-5
CDR3: CASTKNLEGGNTIYF

size: few
J: TRBJ1-3
V: TRBV5-6
CDR3: CASSRTGGLASGNTIYF

size: many
J: TRBJ1-1
V: TRBV6-1
CDR3: CASSPWTANTEAFF

size: NA
J: TRBJ2-5
V: TRBV6-1
CDR3: CASSEGAIQETQYF

size: many
J: TRBJ1-5
V: TRBV25-1
CDR3: CASSDKTSNQPQHF

size: many
J: TRBJ2-7
V: TRBV6-2/TRBV6-3
CDR3: CASSFRGVSYEQYF

size: many
J: TRBJ1-2
V: TRBV19
CDR3: CASSIDGSGYTF

size: NA
J: TRBJ1-1
V: TRBV20-1
CDR3: CSAPGVGTEAFF

size: NA
J: TRBJ2-1
V: TRBV24-1
CDR3: CATSDDNEQFF

size: NA
J: TRBJ1-5
V: TRBV9
CDR3: CASSSLAGVGQPQHF

size: NA
J: TRBJ2-6
V: TRBV12-5
CDR3: CASGSSGANVLTF

size: many
J: TRBJ2-7
V: TRBV12-3/TRBV12-4
CDR3: CASSLSRPDHEQYF

size: few
J: TRBJ1-2
V: TRBV12-3/TRBV12-4
CDR3: CASSPHPPSLYGYTF

size: many
J: TRBJ1-2
V: TRBV7-9
CDR3: CASSHPDRDDYGYTF

size: many
J: TRBJ2-7
V: TRBV10-3
CDR3: CAISESLSYEQYF

size: many
J: TRBJ1-3
V: TRBV6-1
CDR3: CASTEGGETSGNTIYF

size: once
J: TRBJ1-2
V: TRBV6-1
CDR3: CASSVTWTGGSYGYTF

size: many
J: TRBJ2-7
V: TRBV5-5
CDR3: CASSLPGGRYEQYF

size: NA
J: TRBJ2-1
V: TRBV2
CDR3: CASSRGHSYNEQFF

size: many
J: TRBJ1-1
V: TRBV6-5
CDR3: CASSYMDRSETEAFF

size: many
J: TRBJ2-7
V: TRBV6-1
CDR3: CATVRTGGYEQYF

size: once
J: TRBJ1-2
V: TRBV7-2
CDR3: CASSLFAGGGYTF

size: many
J: TRBJ1-1
V: TRBV7-3
CDR3: CASSLSRDDTEAFF

size: many
J: TRBJ1-2
V: TRBV2
CDR3: CASSGETGYGYTF

size: NA
J: TRBJ1-5
V: TRBV7-2
CDR3: CASSPGDGSNQPQHF

size: few
J: TRBJ2-7
V: TRBV20-1
CDR3: CSASFRPYYEQYF

size: few
J: TRBJ1-2
V: TRBV4-3
CDR3: CASSQDAKPTYGYTF

size: many
J: TRBJ2-5
V: TRBV24-1
CDR3: CATSENGGAMGETQYF

size: many
J: TRBJ2-5
V: TRBV6-1
CDR3: CASSEVPERETQYF

size: NA
J: TRBJ2-7
V: TRBV5-1
CDR3: CASSLGQGLSEQYF

size: NA
J: TRBJ1-2
V: TRBV19
CDR3: CASSIDGSRYGYTF

size: NA
J: TRBJ2-5
V: TRBV7-8
CDR3: CASSFVRSAEQETQYF

size: many
J: TRBJ2-5
V: TRBV6-5
CDR3: CASSTRTGETQYF

size: NA
J: TRBJ1-5
V: TRBV6-1
CDR3: CASRGASNQPQHF